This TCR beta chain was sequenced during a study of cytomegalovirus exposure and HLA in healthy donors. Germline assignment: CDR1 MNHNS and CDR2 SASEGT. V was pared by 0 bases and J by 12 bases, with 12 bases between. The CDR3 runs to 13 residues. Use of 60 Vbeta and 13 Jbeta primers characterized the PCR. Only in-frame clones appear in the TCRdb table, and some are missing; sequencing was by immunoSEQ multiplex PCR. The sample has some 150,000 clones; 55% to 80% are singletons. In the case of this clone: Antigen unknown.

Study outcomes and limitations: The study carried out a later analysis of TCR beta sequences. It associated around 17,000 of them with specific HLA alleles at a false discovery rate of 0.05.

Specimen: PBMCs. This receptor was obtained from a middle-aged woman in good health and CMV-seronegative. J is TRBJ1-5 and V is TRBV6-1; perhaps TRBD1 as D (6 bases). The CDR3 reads CASSEARGGNQHF. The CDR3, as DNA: TGTGCCAGCAGTGAAGCGAGGGGGGGGAACCAGCATTTT.